This TCR beta chain emerged from a study of OX40 agonist ivuxolimab in advanced cancers. Context from the whole study: Ivuxolimab was a fully human IgG2 agonistic monoclonal antibody targeting the costimulatory receptor OX40 (CD134). Intravenous ivuxolimab was administered to patients every 2 weeks at six dose levels: 0.01, 0.1, 0.3, 1.5, 3 and 10 mg/kg. Prior anti-PD-1, anti-PD-L1 or anti-CTLA-4 therapy was permitted, and checkpoint inhibitors had been received by roughly 42% of dose-escalation patients. In the dose-escalation cohort, around four fifths of patients were male, and the mean age was approximately 60 years, with a range of about 20 to 79. The paper covers the monotherapy dose-escalation part of the phase I ivuxolimab trial, which included N of about 50 patients. Of the 50 to 55 patients in dose escalation, about 20 had hepatocellular carcinoma, about 15 had melanoma, 9 had renal cell carcinoma and 9 had head and neck cancer. Peripheral TCRbeta sequencing was intended to test whether TCR sequence diversity was altered and clonal T-cell expansion was caused by ivuxolimab. Partial responses were achieved by three dose-escalation patients, of whom one had hepatocellular carcinoma and two had cutaneous melanoma. General conclusions and limits of the study: Low levels of normalized T-cell clonal expansion were also seen in some nonresponding patients. At doses from 0.1 to 3.0 mg/kg, clonal expansion was seen in both CD4+ and CD8+ blood T cells between baseline and week 6. Antigen specificity was not determined for the clonally expanded peripheral T cells. After ivuxolimab, expanded clones were on average more numerous among CD8+ T cells than among CD4+ T cells. In partial responders in the 0.1-3.0 mg/kg groups, normalized peripheral clonal expansion was found to be among the lowest, especially among CD8+ T cells.

CDR1 and CDR2 are read off the germline V gene as SNHLY and FYNNEI. The germline ends are 9 bases apart after V is trimmed by 2 bases and J by 2 bases. Counted from cysteine to phenylalanine, this CDR3 has 14 amino acids. Just the 42-base CDR3 DNA is kept, in frame starting at base 1. To sequence the TCRbeta CDR3 region, genomic DNA was isolated from the sorted cells. The immunoSEQ Assay was used for sequencing of TCRbeta CDR3 regions. The source is immuneACCESS, and TCRdb retained only in-frame sequences with V and J called. Part of the clones is not carried over; for the studies checked, unresolved V genes explain less than half of this, and the remainder is unexplained. Across this sample there are 55,000 to 70,000 clones, with 82% seen only once. The ten biggest clones cover around 9.9% of the sample. As regards this clone: Its binding antigen is unknown. The sample holds no much larger clone one base away, and base qualities are not on file.

The trial excluded patients who had a history of autoimmune disease or who were on systemic immunosuppression. Peripheral blood for TCR sequencing was collected from all dose cohorts at baseline, on cycle 4 day 1, and on cycle 7 day 1. The samples were taken from a phase I, first-in-human, multicenter, open-label dose-escalation trial of ivuxolimab. The trial enrolled adults with locally advanced or metastatic head and neck squamous cell, hepatocellular, melanoma or renal cell carcinoma. Before TCR sequencing, CD4+ T cells and CD8+ T cells from peripheral blood were sorted into separate populations.

The sequencing here drew on CD4+ or CD8+ T cells sorted from blood, taken in a trial of the OX40 agonist ivuxolimab. This TCR was sampled from an adult with an advanced solid tumor such as melanoma, head and neck, liver or kidney cancer. This chain is built from TRBV2 and TRBJ1-2; no D gene can be assigned with confidence. This receptor has the CDR3 CASSERAGNYGYTF. DNA sequence: TGTGCCAGCAGTGAAAGGGCAGGCAACTATGGCTACACCTTC. Beyond the CDR3, the reference TRBV2 and TRBJ1-2 genes provide the residues; the full variable domain reads: EPEVTQTPSHQVTQMGQEVILRCVPISNHLYFYWYRQILGQKVEFLVSFYNNEISEKSEIFDDQFSVERPDGSNFTLKIRSTKLEDSAMYFCASSERAGNYGYTFGSGTRLTVV.